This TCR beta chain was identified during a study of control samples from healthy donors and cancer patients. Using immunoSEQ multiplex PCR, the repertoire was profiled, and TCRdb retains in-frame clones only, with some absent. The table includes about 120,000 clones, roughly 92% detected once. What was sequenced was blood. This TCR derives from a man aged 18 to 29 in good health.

The CDR3 DNA sequence: TGTGCCACCAGCCTAACAGGGTATGGCTACACCTTC. Its protein is CATSLTGYGYTF. The chain links TRBV15 to TRBJ1-2; TRBD1 is a possible D gene (6 bases). In germline, CDR1 is LNHNV, CDR2 YYDKDF (reference sequence). This CDR3 region has 12 residues. V dropped 5 bases and J dropped 5 bases, with 9 bases sitting between them.